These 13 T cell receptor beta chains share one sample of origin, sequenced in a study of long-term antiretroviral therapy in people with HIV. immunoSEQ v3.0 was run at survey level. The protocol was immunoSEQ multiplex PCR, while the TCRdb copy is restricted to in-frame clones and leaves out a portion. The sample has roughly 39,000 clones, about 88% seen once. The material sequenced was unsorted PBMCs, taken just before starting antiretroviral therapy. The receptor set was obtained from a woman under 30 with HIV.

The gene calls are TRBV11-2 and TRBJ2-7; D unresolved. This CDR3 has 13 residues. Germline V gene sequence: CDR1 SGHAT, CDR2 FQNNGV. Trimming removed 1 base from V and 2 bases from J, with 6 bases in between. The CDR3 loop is CASSLVATYEQYF. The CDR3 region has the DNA TGTGCCAGCAGCTTAGTAGCCACCTACGAGCAGTACTTC.

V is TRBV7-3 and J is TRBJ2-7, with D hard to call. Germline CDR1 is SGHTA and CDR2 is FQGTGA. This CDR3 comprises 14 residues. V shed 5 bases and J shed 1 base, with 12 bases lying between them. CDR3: CASSLGRESYEQYF. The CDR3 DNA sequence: TGTGCCAGCAGCCTAGGACGCGAATCCTACGAGCAGTACTTC.

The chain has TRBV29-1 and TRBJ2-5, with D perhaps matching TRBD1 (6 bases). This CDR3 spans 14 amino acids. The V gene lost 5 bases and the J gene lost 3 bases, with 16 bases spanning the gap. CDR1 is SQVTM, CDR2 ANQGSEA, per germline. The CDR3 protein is CSVTPRGREETQYF. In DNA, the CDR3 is TGCAGCGTTACCCCCAGGGGTCGGGAAGAGACCCAGTACTTC.

The CDR3 sequence is CASSLTHLAGGPSNEQFF. The CDR3 nucleotides are TGTGCCAGCAGCTTAACGCACCTAGCGGGAGGGCCCAGCAATGAGCAGTTCTTC. The rearrangement links TRBV7-3 to TRBJ2-1; 12 nucleotides align to TRBD2. This CDR3 has 18 amino acids. The trim removed 0 bases at V and 6 bases at J, leaving 9 bases unmatched. The germline V gene has CDR1 SGHTA and CDR2 FQGTGA.

CDR3 loop: CASSQDSTGAEKLFF. In nucleotides, the CDR3 is TGCGCCAGCAGCCAAGACAGCACAGGGGCTGAAAAACTGTTTTTT. The chain has TRBV4-3 and TRBJ1-4, with TRBD1 identical over 7 bases. CDR1 and CDR2 (germline): LGHNA, YSLEER. The CDR3 length is 15 residues. The J segment lost 7 bases and the V segment lost 0 bases, leaving 5 bases of the junction unmatched.

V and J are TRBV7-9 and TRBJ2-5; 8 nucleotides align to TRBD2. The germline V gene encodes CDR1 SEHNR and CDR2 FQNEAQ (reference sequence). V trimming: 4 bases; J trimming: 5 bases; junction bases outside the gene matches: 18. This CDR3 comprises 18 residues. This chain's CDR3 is CASSSRMGLAGREETQYF. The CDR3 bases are TGTGCCAGCAGCTCTCGTATGGGGCTAGCGGGCCGAGAGGAGACCCAGTACTTC. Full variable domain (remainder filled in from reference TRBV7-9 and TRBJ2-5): DTGVSQNPRHKITKRGQNVTFRCDPISEHNRLYWYRQTLGQGPEFLTYFQNEAQLEKSRLLSDRFSAERPKGSFSTLEIQRTEQGDSAMYLCASSSRMGLAGREETQYFGPGTRLLVL.

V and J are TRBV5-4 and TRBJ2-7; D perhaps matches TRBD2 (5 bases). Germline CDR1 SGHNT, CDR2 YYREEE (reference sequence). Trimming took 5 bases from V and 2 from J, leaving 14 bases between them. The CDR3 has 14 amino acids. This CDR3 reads CASSSYGNPYEQYF. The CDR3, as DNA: TGTGCCAGCAGTTCCTACGGGAATCCCTACGAGCAGTACTTC.

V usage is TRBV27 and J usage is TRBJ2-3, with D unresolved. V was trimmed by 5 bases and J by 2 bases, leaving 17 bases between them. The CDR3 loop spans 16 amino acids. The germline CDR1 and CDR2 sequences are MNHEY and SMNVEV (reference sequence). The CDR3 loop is CASSLSPGPVTDTQYF. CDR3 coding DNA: TGTGCCAGCAGTCTTTCTCCTGGGCCGGTCACAGATACGCAGTATTTT.

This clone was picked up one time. For the CDR3, the DNA is TGTGCCAGCAGCTTTACGACTAGCGGGAGGTCGGATACGCAGTATTTT. This gives the protein CASSFTTSGRSDTQYF. The chain is built from TRBV7-3 and TRBJ2-3; TRBD2 matches 13 bases. There are 16 residues in the CDR3. Unmatched junction bases numbered 6, after V lost 3 bases and J lost 6 bases. Germline lookup yields CDR1 SGHTA and CDR2 FQGTGA. Drawing the rest from reference TRBV7-3 and TRBJ2-3, the complete variable domain is GAGVSQTPSNKVTEKGKYVELRCDPISGHTALYWYRQSLGQGPEFLIYFQGTGAADDSGLPNDRFFAVRPEGSVSTLKIQRTERGDSAVYLCASSFTTSGRSDTQYFGPGTRLTVL.

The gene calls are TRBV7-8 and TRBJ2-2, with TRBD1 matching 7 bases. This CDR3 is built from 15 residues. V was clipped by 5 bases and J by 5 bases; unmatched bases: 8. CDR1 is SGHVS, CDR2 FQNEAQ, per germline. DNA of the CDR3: TGTGCCAGCAGCCCAACAGGGGCCGAAACCGGGGAGCTGTTTTTT. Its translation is CASSPTGAETGELFF.

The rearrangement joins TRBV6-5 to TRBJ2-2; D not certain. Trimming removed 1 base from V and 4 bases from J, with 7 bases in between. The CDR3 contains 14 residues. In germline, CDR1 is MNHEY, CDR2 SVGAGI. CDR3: CASSYLGSTGELFF. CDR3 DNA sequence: TGTGCCAGCAGTTACTTGGGATCCACCGGGGAGCTGTTTTTT.

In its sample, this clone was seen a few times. CDR3 DNA sequence: TGCGCCAGCAGCCAAGAGAGTAACACCGGGGAGCTGTTTTTT. Amino acid sequence: CASSQESNTGELFF. V is TRBV4-1 and J is TRBJ2-2; D unclear. The CDR3 spans 14 residues. V shed 0 bases and J shed 2 bases, with 4 bases lying between them. Germline V gives CDR1 MGHRA, CDR2 YSYEKL.

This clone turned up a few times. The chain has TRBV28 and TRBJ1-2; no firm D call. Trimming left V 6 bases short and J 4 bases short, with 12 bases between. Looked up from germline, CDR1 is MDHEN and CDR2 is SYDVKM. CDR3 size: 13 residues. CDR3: CASRGAGGYGYTF. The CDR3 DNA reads TGTGCCAGCAGGGGTGCCGGAGGCTATGGCTACACCTTC.